Detailed here is one TCR beta chain. The sample originates from a study of blood T cell repertoires in COVID-19. The wider study: The United States, Italy and Spain supplied acute and convalescent COVID-19 samples. PBMCs, B-cell-depleted T cells, or T cells were the source of the cDNA or gDNA that made up the material.

The Seattle site enrolled patients during active infection and followed them longitudinally. The CDR3 spans 17 residues. Germline values: CDR1 MNHEY, CDR2 SVGEGT. V was clipped by 0 bases and J by 5 bases; unmatched bases: 8. The authors' processing: Estimation of nucleated cell counts was performed using reference gene primer amplification. Generated by immunoSEQ multiplex PCR, the TCRdb table keeps only in-frame clones and is missing some. The V and J calls and clone size come from that table; D and trimming were worked out from the DNA. The table records some 220,000 clones, nearly 85% of them present only once.

Sequencing was carried out using peripheral blood. The V call is TRBV6-2 or TRBV6-3, the J call TRBJ2-5; 11 positions match TRBD1. The TCR was taken from a woman in her 30s with COVID-19, enrolled during active disease. The CDR3 DNA reads as TGTGCCAGCAGTTACTCTCATTGGACAGGGGGCTACGAGACCCAGTACTTC. Its protein is CASSYSHWTGGYETQYF.